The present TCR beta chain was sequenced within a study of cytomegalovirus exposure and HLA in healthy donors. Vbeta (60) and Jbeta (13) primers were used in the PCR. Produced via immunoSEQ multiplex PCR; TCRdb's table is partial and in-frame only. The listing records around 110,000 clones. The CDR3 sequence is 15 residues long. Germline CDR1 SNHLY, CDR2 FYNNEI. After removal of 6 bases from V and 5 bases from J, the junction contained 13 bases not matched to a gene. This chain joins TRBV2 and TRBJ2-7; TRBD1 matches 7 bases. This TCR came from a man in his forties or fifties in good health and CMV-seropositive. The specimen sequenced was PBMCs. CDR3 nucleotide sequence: TGTGCCAGCAGCGAACAGGGGACCCCTACCGACGAGCAGTACTTC. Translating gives CASSEQGTPTDEQYF.